The TCR beta chain described here comes from a study of blood T cell repertoires in COVID-19. Study background: Samples came from the United States, Italy and Spain, spanning acute and convalescent COVID-19.

Using immunoSEQ multiplex PCR, the repertoire was profiled, and TCRdb retains in-frame clones only, with some absent. The table lists 450,000 to 500,000 clones, approximately 83% of them singletons. This CDR3 has 14 residues. The germline gives CDR1 LNHDA, CDR2 SQIVND (reference sequence). V gave up 6 bases and J gave up 4 bases; unmatched junction bases: 6. The source material was peripheral blood. The genes are TRBV19 and TRBJ2-3; 8 nucleotides line up with TRBD1. The receptor comes from a human donor in a cohort sampled during active COVID-19. The CDR3 region has the DNA TGTGCCAGTAGCTACCAGGGGGCTTCAGATACGCAGTATTTT. It is translated as CASSYQGASDTQYF.